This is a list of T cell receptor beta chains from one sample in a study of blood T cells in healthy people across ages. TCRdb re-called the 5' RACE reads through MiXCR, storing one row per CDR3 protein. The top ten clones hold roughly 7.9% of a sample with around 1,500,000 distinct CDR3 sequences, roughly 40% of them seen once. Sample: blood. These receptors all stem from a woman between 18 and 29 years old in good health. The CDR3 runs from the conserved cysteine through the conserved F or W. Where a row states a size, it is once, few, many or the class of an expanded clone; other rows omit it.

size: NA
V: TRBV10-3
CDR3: CAIRTSGGISETQFF

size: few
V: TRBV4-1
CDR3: CASSLAGTEGAKNIQYF

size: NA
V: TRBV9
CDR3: CASSVSPSGGNQETQYF

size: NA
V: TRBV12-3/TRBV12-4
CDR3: CASSPPNRDNYNEQFF

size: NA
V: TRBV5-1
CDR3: CASSPLGGGDGELFF

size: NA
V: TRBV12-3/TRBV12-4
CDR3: CASSPTPTQSYTF

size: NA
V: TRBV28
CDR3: CASTPGENSYEQYF

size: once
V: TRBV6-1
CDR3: CASSEATSSGNSIYF

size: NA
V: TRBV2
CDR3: CASRGQGSNEQYF

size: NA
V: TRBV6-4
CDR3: CASSDCSGRANNEQFF

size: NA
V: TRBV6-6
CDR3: CASDLAGNQPQHF

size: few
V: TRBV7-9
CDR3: CASSLELASNEKLFF

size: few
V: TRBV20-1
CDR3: CSARDPDAYGYTF

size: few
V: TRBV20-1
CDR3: CSARGGARGYTF

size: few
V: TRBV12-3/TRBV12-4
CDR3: CASTGTSGSYNEQFF

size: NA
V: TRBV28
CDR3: CASSPRLAEQFF

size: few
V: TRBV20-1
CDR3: CSAPLAGVADTQYF

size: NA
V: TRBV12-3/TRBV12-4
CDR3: CASSPHRGNDGYTF

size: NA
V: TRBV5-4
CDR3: CASSLLTEPFTDTQYF

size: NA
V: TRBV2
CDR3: CTSSKMGGASEAFF

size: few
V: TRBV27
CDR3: CASSLSGTGGFYEQYF

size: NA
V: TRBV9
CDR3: CASSVTTSMTYNEQYF

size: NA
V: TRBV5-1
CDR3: CASSLAGQQGDEQYF

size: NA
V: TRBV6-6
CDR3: CATASSENYGYTF

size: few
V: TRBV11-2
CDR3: CASRPTGGLAGGSGYEQYF

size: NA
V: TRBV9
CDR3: CASSFRLAAFGETQYF

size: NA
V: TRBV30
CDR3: CALLRTRRITDTQYF

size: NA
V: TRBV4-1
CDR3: CASSQDARESYEQYF

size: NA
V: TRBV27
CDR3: CASSLTTGPYNEQFF

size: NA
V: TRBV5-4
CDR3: CASSMGQGSGTGELFF

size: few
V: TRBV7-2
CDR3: CASSPRQSRRGYTF

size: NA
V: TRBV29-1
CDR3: CSVEDPRGGQFRTGLTFF

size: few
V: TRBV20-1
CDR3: CSASKAAGWEETQYF

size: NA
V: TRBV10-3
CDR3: CAISESGLAGETQYF

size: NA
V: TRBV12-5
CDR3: CASGFSGRINQPQHF

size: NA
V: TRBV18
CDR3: CASAPVGNEQYF

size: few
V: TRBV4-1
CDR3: CASSQEPPGPGGMDEQFF

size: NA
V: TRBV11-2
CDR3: CASSFTSVAGANVLTF

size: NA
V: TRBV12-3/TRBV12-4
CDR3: CASNLGRSGTIYF

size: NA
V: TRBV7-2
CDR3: CGIGQGLNNEQFF

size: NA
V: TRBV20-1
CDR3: CSARDLGTSSYEQYF

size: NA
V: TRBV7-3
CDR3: CASSLNPPPGQGAKVQYGYTF

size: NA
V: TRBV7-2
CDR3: CASSLHRTDTQYF

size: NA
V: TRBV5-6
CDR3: CASSLDTGDGYTF